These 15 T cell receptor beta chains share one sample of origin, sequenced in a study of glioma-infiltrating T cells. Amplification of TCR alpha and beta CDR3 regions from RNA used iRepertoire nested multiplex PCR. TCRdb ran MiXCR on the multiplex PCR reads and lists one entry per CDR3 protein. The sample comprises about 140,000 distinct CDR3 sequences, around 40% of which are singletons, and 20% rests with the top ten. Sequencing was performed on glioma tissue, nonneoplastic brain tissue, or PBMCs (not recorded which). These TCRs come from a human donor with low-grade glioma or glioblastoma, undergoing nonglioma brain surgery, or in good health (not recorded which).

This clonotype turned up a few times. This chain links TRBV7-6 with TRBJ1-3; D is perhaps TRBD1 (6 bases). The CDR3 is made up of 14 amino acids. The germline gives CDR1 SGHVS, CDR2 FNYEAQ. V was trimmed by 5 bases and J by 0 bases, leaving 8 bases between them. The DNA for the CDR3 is TGTGCCAGCAGCCGGACAGACTCTGGAAACACCATATATTTT. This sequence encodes CASSRTDSGNTIYF.

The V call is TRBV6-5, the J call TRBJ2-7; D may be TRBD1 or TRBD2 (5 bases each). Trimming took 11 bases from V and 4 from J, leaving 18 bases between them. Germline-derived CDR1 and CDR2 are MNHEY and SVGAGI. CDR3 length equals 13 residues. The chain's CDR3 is CAGSRDAFYEQYF. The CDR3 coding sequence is TGTGCCGGCTCCCGGGACGCTTTTTACGAGCAGTACTTC.

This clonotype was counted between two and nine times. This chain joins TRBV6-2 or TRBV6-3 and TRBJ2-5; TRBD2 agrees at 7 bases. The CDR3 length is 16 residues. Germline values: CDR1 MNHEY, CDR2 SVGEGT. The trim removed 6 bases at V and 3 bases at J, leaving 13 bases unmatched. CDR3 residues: CASSRHARLAEETQYF. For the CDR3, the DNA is TGTGCCAGCAGCCGCCATGCTCGTCTAGCGGAAGAGACCCAGTACTTC.

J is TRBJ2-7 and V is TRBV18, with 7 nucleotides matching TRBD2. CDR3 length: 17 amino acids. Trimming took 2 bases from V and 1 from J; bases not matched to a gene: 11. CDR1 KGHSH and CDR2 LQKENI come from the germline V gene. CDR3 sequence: CASSPFGGRALSYEQYF. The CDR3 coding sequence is TGTGCCAGCTCACCATTCGGCGGGAGAGCACTATCCTACGAGCAGTACTTC.

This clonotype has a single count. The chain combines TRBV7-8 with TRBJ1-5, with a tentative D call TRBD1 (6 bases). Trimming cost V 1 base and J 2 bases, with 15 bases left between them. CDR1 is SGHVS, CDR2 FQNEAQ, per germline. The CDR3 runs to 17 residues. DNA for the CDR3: TGTGCCAGCAGCTTAGGGATCCAGGGGAGACGCAATCAGCCCCAGCATTTT. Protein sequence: CASSLGIQGRRNQPQHF.

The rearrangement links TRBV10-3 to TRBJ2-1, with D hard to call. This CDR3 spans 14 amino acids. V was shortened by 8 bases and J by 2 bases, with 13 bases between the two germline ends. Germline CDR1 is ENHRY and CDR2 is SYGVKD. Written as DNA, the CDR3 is TGTGCCATCGGAACAGAAAAAACCTACAATGAGCAGTTCTTC. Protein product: CAIGTEKTYNEQFF.

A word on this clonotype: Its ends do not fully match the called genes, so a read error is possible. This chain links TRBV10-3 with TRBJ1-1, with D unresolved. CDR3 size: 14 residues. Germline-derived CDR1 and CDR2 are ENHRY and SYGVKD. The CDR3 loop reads CAIRARLVDTEASF. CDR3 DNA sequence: TGTGCCATCAGAGCCCGACTAGTCGACACTGAAGCTTCCTTT.

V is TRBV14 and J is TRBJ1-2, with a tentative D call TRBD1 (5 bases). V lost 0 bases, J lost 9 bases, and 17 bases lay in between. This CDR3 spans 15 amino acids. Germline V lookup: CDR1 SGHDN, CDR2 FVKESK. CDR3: CASSQDAGRVASYTF. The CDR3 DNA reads TGTGCCAGCAGCCAAGACGCAGGGAGAGTTGCGAGCTACACCTTC. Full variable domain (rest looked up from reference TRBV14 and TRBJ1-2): EAGVTQFPSHSVIEKGQTVTLRCDPISGHDNLYWYRRVMGKEIKFLLHFVKESKQDESGMPNNRFLAERTGGTYSTLKVQPAELEDSGVYFCASSQDAGRVASYTFGSGTRLTVV.

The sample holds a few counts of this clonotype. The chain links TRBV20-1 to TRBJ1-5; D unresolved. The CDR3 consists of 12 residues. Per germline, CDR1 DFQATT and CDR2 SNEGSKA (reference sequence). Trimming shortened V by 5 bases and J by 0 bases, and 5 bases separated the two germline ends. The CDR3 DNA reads TGCAGTGCTCAGCATAGCAATCAGCCCCAGCATTTT. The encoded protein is CSAQHSNQPQHF.

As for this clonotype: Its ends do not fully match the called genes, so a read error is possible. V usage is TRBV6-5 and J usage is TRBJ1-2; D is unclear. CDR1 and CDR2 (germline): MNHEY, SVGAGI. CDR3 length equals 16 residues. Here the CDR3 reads CASSYDGSIPKYGYTF. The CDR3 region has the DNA TGTGCCAGCAGTTACGACGGGTCGATCCCTAAGTATGGCTACACCTTC.

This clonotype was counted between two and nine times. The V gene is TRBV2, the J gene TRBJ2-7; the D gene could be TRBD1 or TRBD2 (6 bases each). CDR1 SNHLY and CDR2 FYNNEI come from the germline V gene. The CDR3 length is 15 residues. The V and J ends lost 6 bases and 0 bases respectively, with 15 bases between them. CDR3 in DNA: TGTGCCAGCAGCGCCCGGAGGGGGAGCTCCTACGAGCAGTACTTC. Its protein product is CASSARRGSSYEQYF.

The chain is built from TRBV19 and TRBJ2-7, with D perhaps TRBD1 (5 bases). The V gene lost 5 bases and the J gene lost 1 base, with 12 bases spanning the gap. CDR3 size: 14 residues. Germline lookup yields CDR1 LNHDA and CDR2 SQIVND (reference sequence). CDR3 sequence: CASSPHRNSYEQYF. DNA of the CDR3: TGTGCCAGTAGTCCGCACAGGAATTCCTACGAGCAGTACTTC.

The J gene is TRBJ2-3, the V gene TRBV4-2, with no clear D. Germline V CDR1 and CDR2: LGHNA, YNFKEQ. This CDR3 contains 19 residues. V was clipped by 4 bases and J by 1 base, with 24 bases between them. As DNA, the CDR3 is TGTGCCAGCAGCCCCCGATACCTCCGACCTGCTTTCGGCACAGATACGCAGTATTTT. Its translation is CASSPRYLRPAFGTDTQYF.

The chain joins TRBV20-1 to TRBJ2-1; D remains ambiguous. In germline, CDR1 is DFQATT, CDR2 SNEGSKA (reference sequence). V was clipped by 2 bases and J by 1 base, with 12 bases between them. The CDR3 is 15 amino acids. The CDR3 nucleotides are TGCAGTGCTAGACTCTCACCCTCTTCCTACAATGAGCAGTTCTTC. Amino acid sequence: CSARLSPSSYNEQFF.

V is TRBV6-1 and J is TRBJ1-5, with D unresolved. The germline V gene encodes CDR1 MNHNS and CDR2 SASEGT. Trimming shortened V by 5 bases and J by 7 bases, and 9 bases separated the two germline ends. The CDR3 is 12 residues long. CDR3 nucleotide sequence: TGTGCCAGCAGTTCCGCGGGCCAGCCCCAGCATTTT. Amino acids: CASSSAGQPQHF.